This T cell receptor beta chain came from a study of control samples from healthy donors and cancer patients. Sequencing used immunoSEQ multiplex PCR; TCRdb keeps in-frame clones, though not all of them. The table has about 51,000 clones, approximately 91% seen once; the top ten hold about 39%. This clonotype was sampled from a man in his fifties or sixties with head and neck cancer. The sequenced sample was PBMCs.

CDR3 sequence reads: CASSLGFGLAVSGANVLTF. The CDR3 region has the DNA TGTGCCAGCAGCTTAGGATTCGGACTAGCGGTATCTGGGGCCAACGTCCTGACTTTC. V and J are TRBV7-9 and TRBJ2-6; TRBD2 aligns across 10 bases. CDR1 and CDR2 from the germline V gene are SEHNR and FQNEAQ (reference sequence). V lost 1 base to trimming and J lost 1 base; unmatched junction nucleotides: 7. The CDR3 runs 19 residues.